The T cell receptor beta chain under discussion was sequenced for a study of shared clonotypes between healthy human individuals. The CDR3 length is 18 residues. Per the germline V gene, CDR1 is SGHRS and CDR2 is YFSETQ. V was pared by 6 bases and J by 2 bases, with 18 bases of the junction left unmatched. Naive CD8 populations comprised CD45RO-negative cells positively selected for CCR7, excluding terminally differentiated effector memory CD45RA+ cells. The study drew all its donors from Caucasian adults living in Nashville, Tennessee. TCRdb keeps only in-frame clones here, not all; method: immunoSEQ multiplex PCR. The table includes some 1,900,000 clones, roughly 95% detected once.

Source material: naive CD8+ T cells sorted from blood. This clonotype was sampled from a man aged 18-30 years in good health. This chain joins TRBV5-1 and TRBJ1-2, with TRBD1 matching 8 bases. CDR3 sequence reads: CASTADTPGTGVNYGYTF. CDR3 DNA sequence: TGCGCCAGCACCGCAGACACCCCCGGGACAGGCGTAAACTATGGCTACACCTTC.